These 14 T cell receptor beta chains came from one sample sequenced in a study of cytomegalovirus exposure and HLA in healthy donors. Primers: 60 Vbeta forward and 13 Jbeta reverse. TCRdb keeps only in-frame clones here, not all; method: immunoSEQ multiplex PCR. In the table there are fewer than 200,000 clones, 65% to 85% of which are singletons. Input material: PBMCs. These receptors came from a female donor in good health and CMV-seronegative.

V and J are TRBV9 and TRBJ2-7, with D unresolved. Trimming stripped 3 bases from V and 1 base from J, with 8 bases between. Germline V lookup: CDR1 SGDLS, CDR2 YYNGEE. There are 13 residues in the CDR3. Here the CDR3 DNA reads TGTGCCAGCAGCGACCCACGGTCCTACGAGCAGTACTTC. It translates to CASSDPRSYEQYF.

The table lists this clone with a few counts. The CDR3 coding sequence is TGTGCCAGCAGCGAAATCGCAGGGGGCTGGAACACTGAAGCTTTCTTT. It encodes CASSEIAGGWNTEAFF. The chain carries TRBV5-6 and TRBJ1-1; 8 positions match TRBD1. Germline V gives CDR1 SGHDT, CDR2 YYEEEE. Trimming removed 4 bases from V and 1 base from J; junction bases left unmatched: 9. The CDR3 has 16 amino acids.

The rearrangement links TRBV7-9 to TRBJ2-1; maybe TRBD1 (6 bases). Per germline, CDR1 SEHNR and CDR2 FQNEAQ (reference sequence). The germline V and J ends were trimmed by 4 bases and 1 base, with 17 bases remaining between them. The CDR3 is 17 residues long. The CDR3 reads CASSSIGGSRSYNEQFF. CDR3 sequence (DNA): TGTGCCAGCAGCTCGATAGGGGGAAGTAGGTCCTACAATGAGCAGTTCTTC. Full variable domain (remainder filled in from reference TRBV7-9 and TRBJ2-1): DTGVSQNPRHKITKRGQNVTFRCDPISEHNRLYWYRQTLGQGPEFLTYFQNEAQLEKSRLLSDRFSAERPKGSFSTLEIQRTEQGDSAMYLCASSSIGGSRSYNEQFFGPGTRLTVL.

The chain couples TRBV5-1 to TRBJ2-5; the match to TRBD1 covers 10 bases. CDR3 length: 15 residues. Germline V gives CDR1 SGHRS, CDR2 YFSETQ. V shed 4 bases and J 2 bases; nucleotides not matched to a gene: 5. The DNA for the CDR3 is TGCGCCAGCAGCACCGGACAGGGGGTTCAAGAGACCCAGTACTTC. Protein: CASSTGQGVQETQYF.

CDR3 region: CASSPGLAGGTQYF. In DNA, the CDR3 is TGTGCCAGCAGCCCGGGACTAGCGGGGGGTACGCAGTATTTT. The chain couples TRBV7-2 to TRBJ2-3, with 15 bases lining up with TRBD2. This CDR3 comprises 14 residues. The V segment lost 5 bases and the J segment 8 bases; nucleotides outside the gene matches: 2. Per germline, CDR1 SGHTA and CDR2 FQGNSA.

Only a few counts were recorded for this clone. The J gene is TRBJ1-2, the V gene TRBV7-3; D is uncertain. The V gene's germline CDR1 is SGHTA and CDR2 FQGTGA. The CDR3 has 13 amino acids. V shed 1 base and J shed 8 bases, with 11 bases lying between them. The CDR3 nucleotides are TGTGCCAGCAGCTTAAGGCCAGGATCCGGCTACACCTTC. Translating it yields CASSLRPGSGYTF.

This chain uses TRBV30 with TRBJ1-1; D perhaps matches TRBD1 (6 bases). The CDR3 is 13 amino acids. The V end lost 4 bases, the J end lost 11 bases, and 20 bases lay between the germline ends. From germline, CDR1 is GTSNPN and CDR2 SVGIG (reference sequence). For the CDR3, the DNA is TGTGCCTGGAATCTTAGATCCTACAGGGAGGCTTTCTTT. Its protein product is CAWNLRSYREAFF.

Concerning this clone itself: The same CDR3 also results from other DNA sequences found in this sample. The V call is TRBV12-5, the J call TRBJ2-1; 7 nucleotides match TRBD1. Germline loops: CDR1 LGHNT, CDR2 FRNRAP. This CDR3 comprises 15 residues. V lost 4 bases and J lost 0; bases outside the gene matches: 3. The CDR3 spells CASGSGQSSYNEQFF. The CDR3 DNA is TGTGCTAGTGGTTCGGGACAGAGCTCCTACAATGAGCAGTTCTTC.

V gene TRBV10-3 combines with J gene TRBJ2-7, with D unresolved. Germline-derived CDR1 and CDR2 are ENHRY and SYGVKD. The CDR3 length is 16 residues. V shed 3 bases and J shed 0 bases, with 15 bases lying between them. The CDR3 coding sequence is TGTGCCATCAGTGATCCGGGTTCCTACCGCTCCTACGAGCAGTACTTC. Translation gives CAISDPGSYRSYEQYF.

This clone occurred a few times. The chain uses TRBV29-1 and TRBJ2-7, with D tentatively TRBD1 (5 bases). Germline lookup yields CDR1 SQVTM and CDR2 ANQGSEA. Trimming took off 0 bases at V and 2 bases at J, with 14 bases between the two ends. This CDR3 comprises 15 residues. In DNA, the CDR3 is TGCAGCGTTGAAGATCGCAGACAGCCTACCTACGAGCAGTACTTC. This encodes CSVEDRRQPTYEQYF.

J is TRBJ1-5 and V is TRBV7-2, with TRBD1 matching over 8 bases. J was trimmed by 6 bases and V by 2 bases; bases with no gene match: 3. This CDR3 is 14 amino acids long. Germline lookup yields CDR1 SGHTA and CDR2 FQGNSA. DNA of the CDR3: TGTGCCAGCAGCTTACAGGGGGCTAGTCAGCCCCAGCATTTT. It translates to CASSLQGASQPQHF.

Of note for this clone: The junction differs from germline at one of its ends, possibly a read error. V gene TRBV2 combines with J gene TRBJ1-1; 8 nucleotides agree with TRBD1. The CDR3 extends over 16 amino acids. The germline gives CDR1 SNHLY, CDR2 FYNNEI. As DNA, the CDR3 is TGTGCTAGCAGTGATTCCAGGGGGCCCATGAACACTGAAGCTTTCTTT. Translating it yields CASSDSRGPMNTEAFF.

This chain's CDR3 is CASSVGVSGSYEQYF. For the CDR3, the DNA is TGTGCCAGCAGCGTAGGGGTTAGCGGGAGCTACGAGCAGTACTTC. The chain recombines TRBV9 with TRBJ2-5; 9 positions match TRBD2. The DNA end favors TRBJ2-7, so the J call may be wrong. CDR3 size: 15 residues. In germline, CDR1 is SGDLS, CDR2 YYNGEE.

The rearrangement links TRBV5-1 to TRBJ1-3; 7 bases map to TRBD1. The CDR3 contains 14 residues. Trimming at V came to 0 bases and at J to 3 bases, leaving 0 bases not matched to a gene. Germline V CDR1 and CDR2: SGHRS, YFSETQ. This CDR3 reads CASSLDRGGNTIYF. The CDR3 bases are TGCGCCAGCAGCTTGGACAGGGGTGGAAACACCATATATTTT.